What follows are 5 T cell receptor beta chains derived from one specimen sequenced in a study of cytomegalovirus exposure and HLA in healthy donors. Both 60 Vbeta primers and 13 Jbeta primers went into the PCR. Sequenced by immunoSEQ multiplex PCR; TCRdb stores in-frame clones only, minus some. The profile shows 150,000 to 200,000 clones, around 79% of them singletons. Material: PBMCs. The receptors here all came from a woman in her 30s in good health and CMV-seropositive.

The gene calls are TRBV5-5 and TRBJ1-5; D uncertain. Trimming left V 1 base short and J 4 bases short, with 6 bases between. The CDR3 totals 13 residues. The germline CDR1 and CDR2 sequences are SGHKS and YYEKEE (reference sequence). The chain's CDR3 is CASSLTENQPQHF. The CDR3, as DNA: TGTGCCAGCAGCTTGACAGAAAATCAGCCCCAGCATTTT.

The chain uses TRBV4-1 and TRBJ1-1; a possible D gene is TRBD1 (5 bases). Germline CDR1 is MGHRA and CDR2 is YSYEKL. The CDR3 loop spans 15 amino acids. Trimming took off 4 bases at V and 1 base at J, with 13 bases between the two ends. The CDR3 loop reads CASSLNRGGNTEAFF. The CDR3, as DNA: TGCGCCAGCAGCCTTAATAGGGGAGGGAACACTGAAGCTTTCTTT.

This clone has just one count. CDR3 in DNA: TGTGCCAGCAGCTCAGTCATGCAGAACACCGGGGAGCTGTTTTTT. As protein: CASSSVMQNTGELFF. V usage is TRBV11-2 and J usage is TRBJ2-2; unclear D gene. Trimming shortened V by 4 bases and J by 1 base, and 10 bases separated the two germline ends. The CDR3 is made up of 15 amino acids. The germline gives CDR1 SGHAT, CDR2 FQNNGV.

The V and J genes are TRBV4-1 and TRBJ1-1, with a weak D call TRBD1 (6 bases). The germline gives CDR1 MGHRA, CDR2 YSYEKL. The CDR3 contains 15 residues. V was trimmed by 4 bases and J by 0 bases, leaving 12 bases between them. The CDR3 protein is CASSPRGIMNTEAFF. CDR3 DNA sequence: TGCGCCAGCAGCCCGAGGGGGATTATGAACACTGAAGCTTTCTTT.

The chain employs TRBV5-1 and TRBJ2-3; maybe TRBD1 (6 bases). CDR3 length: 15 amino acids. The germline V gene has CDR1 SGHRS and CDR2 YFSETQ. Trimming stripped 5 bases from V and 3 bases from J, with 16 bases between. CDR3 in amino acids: CASRSGGQTTDTQYF. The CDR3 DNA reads TGCGCCAGCAGATCCGGCGGACAGACTACAGATACGCAGTATTTT.